These T cell receptor beta chains were read from a single sample in a study of blood T cells in healthy people across ages. TCRdb redid the calling of the 5' RACE reads with MiXCR, one entry per CDR3 protein. This repertoire shows roughly 1,500,000 distinct CDR3 sequences, about 31% found once; its top ten account for 11%. The source material was blood. The receptor set was obtained from a woman in her twenties or thirties in good health. Each CDR3 is given with its conserved first and last residue. The D gene is left open where the match is weak. Clone size is shown for a subset of rows, as once, few, many or a class of expanded clone.

DNA | CDR3 | J | size | D | V
TGTGCCAGCAGCGCGGACAGGTATGAAGCTTTCTTT | CASSADRYEAFF | TRBJ1-1 | NA | TRBD1 | TRBV3-1
TGTGCCAGCAGTACAACAGGGGCCCCGACCTACGAGCAGTACTTC | CASSTTGAPTYEQYF | TRBJ2-7 | few | TRBD1 | TRBV27
TGTGCCAGCAGCGTATCCCCATCCGGGACTACAAGGGATACGCAGTATTTT | CASSVSPSGTTRDTQYF | TRBJ2-3 | few | TRBD2 | TRBV9
TGTGCCAGCAGTTTAACACCCGAAAAGGGGTCGATTAACACTGAAGCTTTCTTT | CASSLTPEKGSINTEAFF | TRBJ1-1 | NA | NA | TRBV28
TGCAGCGTATGGACAGGGTCAAGGGATGAGCAGTTCTTC | CSVWTGSRDEQFF | TRBJ2-1 | NA | TRBD1 | TRBV29-1
TGTGCCAGCAGCCCATCCGCAGCGGGGCCCCAAGAGACCCAGTACTTC | CASSPSAAGPQETQYF | TRBJ2-5 | NA | TRBD2 | TRBV7-2
TGTGCCAGCAGTGAAGCGCCTCGGGACGTAACTTACGAGCAGTACTTC | CASSEAPRDVTYEQYF | TRBJ2-7 | many | NA | TRBV6-1
TGCAGTGCTTCCGGGGGGGGTAATTCACCCCTCCACTTT | CSASGGGNSPLHF | TRBJ1-6 | NA | NA | TRBV20-1
TGCAGTGCCCACTTCAGACGGGGGCGGACAGATACGCAGTATTTT | CSAHFRRGRTDTQYF | TRBJ2-3 | few | NA | TRBV20-1
TGCAGTGCAGCCGGGACAGGGGTCTACGAGCAGTACTTC | CSAAGTGVYEQYF | TRBJ2-7 | NA | TRBD1 | TRBV20-1
TGCGCCAGCAGGTCGCTAGCGGGCGGGATCGATGAGCAGTTCTTC | CASRSLAGGIDEQFF | TRBJ2-1 | NA | TRBD2 | TRBV5-1
TGTGCCAGTAGTAGGGACAGTTGGCGGCGGGAGGGAAACGATGAGCAGTTCTTC | CASSRDSWRREGNDEQFF | TRBJ2-1 | NA | TRBD2 | TRBV19
TGTGCCAGCAGCCATACAATTGCCGGGCACCAAGAGACCCAGTACTTC | CASSHTIAGHQETQYF | TRBJ2-5 | NA | NA | TRBV3-1
TGCGCCAGCAGCTTCGGTAGCGGGGGAGACAAAAACATTCAGTACTTC | CASSFGSGGDKNIQYF | TRBJ2-4 | once | TRBD2 | TRBV5-1
TGCGCCAGCAGCCAAGGCGGGGGGCTAGATATGCAGTATTTT | CASSQGGGLDMQYF | TRBJ2-3 | once | TRBD2 | TRBV4-1
TGTGCCAGCAGTCAACCGGGATCAGGAAGATACGAGCAGTACTTC | CASSQPGSGRYEQYF | TRBJ2-7 | few | NA | TRBV28
TGCGCCAGCAGCCAAGATCGCCGCGGGGGGTACGAGCAGTACTTC | CASSQDRRGGYEQYF | TRBJ2-7 | NA | TRBD2 | TRBV4-1
TGCAGTGCTTCGACTAGCGCGACTAGCACAGATACGCAGTATTTT | CSASTSATSTDTQYF | TRBJ2-3 | NA | TRBD2 | TRBV20-1
TGTGCCAGCAGTCACGGGACAGGGGGCTTGGAGACCCAGTACTTC | CASSHGTGGLETQYF | TRBJ2-5 | many | TRBD1 | TRBV14
TGTGCCAGCAGTTTAGACGTCTATATCTCAGGGAATGAGCAGTTCTTC | CASSLDVYISGNEQFF | TRBJ2-1 | NA | NA | TRBV12-3/TRBV12-4
TGTGCCAGCAGCGTCGGCTCCGGAGGGAATTCACCCCTCCACTTT | CASSVGSGGNSPLHF | TRBJ1-6 | NA | NA | TRBV9
TGTGCCAGCAGTGCCTGGACCTACGACACGGGCACTGAAGCTTTCTTT | CASSAWTYDTGTEAFF | TRBJ1-1 | NA | NA | TRBV6-1
TGTGCCGGCAGCTCAACAGGGCCCCAGTACTTC | CAGSSTGPQYF | TRBJ2-7 | once | NA | TRBV5-5
TGCAGTGCACTGACAGAGAATTACGAGCAGTACTTC | CSALTENYEQYF | TRBJ2-7 | few | NA | TRBV20-1
TGTGCCAGCAGCCCCGGACAGGGTATTTTAAATGAGCAGTTCTTC | CASSPGQGILNEQFF | TRBJ2-1 | NA | TRBD1 | TRBV3-1
TGTGCCAGCAGCCCCCCACCCAGCGGGTGTTATGGCTACACCTTC | CASSPPPSGCYGYTF | TRBJ1-2 | NA | NA | TRBV7-6
TGCGCCGGCAGCCAAGGACCAGAAGCCTACAATGAGCAGTTCTTC | CAGSQGPEAYNEQFF | TRBJ2-1 | NA | NA | TRBV4-1
TGCGCCAGCAGCTTGGAGCCAGCTAGCGACGAGCAGTACTTC | CASSLEPASDEQYF | TRBJ2-7 | NA | NA | TRBV5-1
TGCGCCAGCAGCTCTAGAGGCTCACCCTACGAGCAGTACTTC | CASSSRGSPYEQYF | TRBJ2-7 | few | NA | TRBV5-1
TGTGCCAGCAGTTCCGAACAGGGGGCCGGCGACGAGCAGTACTTC | CASSSEQGAGDEQYF | TRBJ2-7 | few | TRBD1 | TRBV28
TGCAGTGCTCCAGATCCCCGGGACAGGGTTACATCCGATGAGCAGTTCTTC | CSAPDPRDRVTSDEQFF | TRBJ2-1 | NA | TRBD1 | TRBV20-1
TGTGCCAGCAGTTCACCCCGATTGGGACAGGGAAACACCATATATTTT | CASSSPRLGQGNTIYF | TRBJ1-3 | NA | TRBD1 | TRBV28
TGTGCCAGCAGAGACAGGGGCAAGGAGCAGTTCTTC | CASRDRGKEQFF | TRBJ2-1 | NA | TRBD1 | TRBV2
TGCAGTGCTAGAGAAGACGGCCGGGGGGAGACGCAGTATTTT | CSAREDGRGETQYF | TRBJ2-3 | NA | TRBD2 | TRBV20-1
TGCGCCAGCAGCTTTGGACAAAAACCTAGCACAGATACGCAGTATTTT | CASSFGQKPSTDTQYF | TRBJ2-3 | NA | NA | TRBV5-1
TGCAGGGTACCTGACAGGGTCGGCGAGCAGTACTTC | CRVPDRVGEQYF | TRBJ2-7 | NA | TRBD1 | TRBV20-1
TGCGCCAGCAACCCTAGCGGCACAGATACGCAGTATTTT | CASNPSGTDTQYF | TRBJ2-3 | NA | NA | TRBV5-1
TGTGCCAGCGCTAATAGGTACAATGAGCAGTTCTTC | CASANRYNEQFF | TRBJ2-1 | NA | NA | TRBV2
TGTGCCAGCCGAGCTTATAAAATTTCGAACACTGAAGCTTTCTTT | CASRAYKISNTEAFF | TRBJ1-1 | NA | NA | TRBV7-8
TGCGCCAGCAGCGAGACTCGGACAGCCTACGAGCAGTACTTC | CASSETRTAYEQYF | TRBJ2-7 | NA | NA | TRBV5-1
TGTGCCAGCAGGAGGGGTATAGCCTACAATGAGCAGTTCTTC | CASRRGIAYNEQFF | TRBJ2-1 | NA | NA | TRBV28
TGTGCCAGCAGCCTCGACCTCACTAGCGGGGATCCCTACGAGCAGTACTTC | CASSLDLTSGDPYEQYF | TRBJ2-7 | few | TRBD2 | TRBV4-2
TGTGCCAGCAGTGAACCCGGGAGGAATGAGCAGTTCTTC | CASSEPGRNEQFF | TRBJ2-1 | few | TRBD2 | TRBV6-1
TGTGCCAGCAGCTTACCCCTGGGCTACGAGCAGTACTTC | CASSLPLGYEQYF | TRBJ2-7 | NA | NA | TRBV11-2
TGTGCCAGCAGCTTAGCCCGGGTACTAGATACGCAGTATTTT | CASSLARVLDTQYF | TRBJ2-3 | few | NA | TRBV7-8
TGTGCCAACAGCCTCCCCCCAGGGGCTCGCGAGCAGTACTTC | CANSLPPGAREQYF | TRBJ2-7 | NA | NA | TRBV7-2
TGTGCCAGCACCCCTGATGAGGGTGGGCGGGTAGATACGCAGTATTTT | CASTPDEGGRVDTQYF | TRBJ2-3 | NA | NA | TRBV9
TGTGCCAGCAGCGACCCGAACCGGGAGCAGTACTTC | CASSDPNREQYF | TRBJ2-7 | NA | NA | TRBV6-2/TRBV6-3
TGCGCCAGCAGCCCCAATAGCGGGGGGGCATTTGGGGAGCAGTACTTC | CASSPNSGGAFGEQYF | TRBJ2-7 | many | TRBD2 | TRBV4-1